The 14 T cell receptor beta chains below come from one sample, sequenced in a study of shared clonotypes between healthy human individuals. The table came from immunoSEQ multiplex PCR; TCRdb's copy has only in-frame clones and leaves some out. The sample lists 2 million to 2.5 million clones; approximately 95% were seen once. Sample: naive CD4+ T cells sorted from blood. Documented subset: CD45RA+ positively selected. The receptors shown here come from a man in his late teens or twenties in good health.

Details on this clone: This sample includes further DNA sequences coding for the same CDR3. The J gene is TRBJ1-4, the V gene TRBV10-3; D call uncertain. The CDR3 has 15 residues. V shed 0 bases and J shed 3 bases, with 8 bases lying between them. Germline V gene lookup returns CDR1 ENHRY and CDR2 SYGVKD. The CDR3 DNA is TGTGCCATCAGTGAGTCGGGCGGACCTAATGAAAAACTGTTTTTT. Translated: CAISESGGPNEKLFF.

This sequence joins TRBV19 and TRBJ1-6, with 7 bases lining up with TRBD1. Trimming removed 5 bases from V and 5 bases from J; junction bases left unmatched: 6. Germline V gene lookup returns CDR1 LNHDA and CDR2 SQIVND (reference sequence). There are 15 residues in the CDR3. The CDR3 protein is CASSSPTGNNSPLHF. CDR3 bases: TGTGCCAGTAGTTCTCCGACAGGGAATAATTCACCCCTCCACTTT. The variable domain in full, with the rest retrieved from reference TRBV19 and TRBJ1-6, is DGGITQSPKYLFRKEGQNVTLSCEQNLNHDAMYWYRQDPGQGLRLIYYSQIVNDFQKGDIAEGYSVSREKKESFPLTVTSAQKNPTAFYLCASSSPTGNNSPLHFGNGTRLTVT.

The genes are TRBV7-2 and TRBJ2-1; either TRBD1 or TRBD2 may supply D (6 bases each). V lost 2 bases, J lost 7 bases, and 12 bases lay in between. The length of the CDR3 is 14 residues. Germline V gene data show CDR1 as SGHTA and CDR2 as FQGNSA. The CDR3 region is CASSLFRGENEQFF. The CDR3 coding sequence is TGTGCCAGCAGCTTATTTAGGGGGGAAAATGAGCAGTTCTTC.

The chain couples TRBV5-4 to TRBJ1-2; D is unclear. The length of the CDR3 is 13 residues. Looked up from germline, CDR1 is SGHNT and CDR2 is YYREEE (reference sequence). With 4 bases removed from V and 4 bases from J, the gap between germline ends came to 11 bases. The CDR3 nucleotides read TGTGCCAGCAGCCCCGAGGGCCCCTATGGCTACACCTTC. Translation: CASSPEGPYGYTF.

This clone occurred once. The chain uses TRBV30 and TRBJ2-7; 8 bases map to TRBD2. The V gene end was trimmed by 5 bases and the J gene end by 5 bases; junction bases not matched to a gene: 5. This CDR3 region has 12 residues. The germline gives CDR1 GTSNPN, CDR2 SVGIG (reference sequence). CDR3 loop: CAWGLAIHEQYF. CDR3 nucleotides: TGTGCCTGGGGACTAGCTATCCACGAGCAGTACTTC.

The rearrangement uses TRBV5-8 and TRBJ1-5, with D possibly being TRBD1 (5 bases). This CDR3 region has 15 residues. The V and J ends lost 4 bases and 2 bases respectively, with 13 bases between them. Per the germline V gene, CDR1 is SGHTS and CDR2 is YDEGEE. The CDR3 protein is CASSHRKGGNQPQHF. The DNA of the CDR3 is TGTGCCAGCAGCCACAGGAAAGGGGGCAATCAGCCCCAGCATTTT.

With regard to this clone: Other DNA sequences of this sample code for an identical CDR3. V and J are TRBV5-1 and TRBJ2-5; TRBD1 aligns across 8 bases. The germline V gene encodes CDR1 SGHRS and CDR2 YFSETQ. The length of the CDR3 is 15 residues. J lost 1 base, V lost 1 base, and 3 bases had no gene match. CDR3 nucleotide sequence: TGCGCCAGCAGCTTGACCGGGACAGGCCAAGAGACCCAGTACTTC. Translating it yields CASSLTGTGQETQYF. The variable domain in full, completed from reference TRBV5-1 and TRBJ2-5, reads KAGVTQTPRYLIKTRGQQVTLSCSPISGHRSVSWYQQTPGQGLQFLFEYFSETQRNKGNFPGRFSGRQFSNSRSEMNVSTLELGDSALYLCASSLTGTGQETQYFGPGTRLLVL.

As DNA, the CDR3 is TGTGCCAGCTCACCACCGCGGTCGCCTTACGAGCAGTACTTC. This sequence encodes CASSPPRSPYEQYF. This rearrangement joins TRBV18 to TRBJ2-7; no reliable D call. Per the germline V gene, CDR1 is KGHSH and CDR2 is LQKENI. V was cut by 0 bases and J by 4 bases, with 10 bases left in between. There are 14 residues in the CDR3.

This sequence joins TRBV5-6 and TRBJ1-5; tentatively, D is TRBD1 (5 bases). The length of the CDR3 is 16 residues. V lost 2 bases, J lost 3 bases, and 15 bases lay in between. Germline V CDR1 and CDR2: SGHDT, YYEEEE. CDR3 amino acids: CASSLAGGSPNQPQHF. In DNA form, the CDR3 reads TGTGCCAGCAGCTTAGCCGGGGGGAGCCCCAATCAGCCCCAGCATTTT. The full variable domain, rest sourced from reference TRBV5-6 and TRBJ1-5, is DAGVTQSPTHLIKTRGQQVTLRCSPKSGHDTVSWYQQALGQGPQFIFQYYEEEERQRGNFPDRFSGHQFPNYSSELNVNALLLGDSALYLCASSLAGGSPNQPQHFGDGTRLSIL.

This chain joins TRBV25-1 and TRBJ2-3; TRBD2 aligns across 9 bases. From germline, CDR1 is MGHDK and CDR2 SYGVNS. The J segment lost 5 bases and the V segment lost 8 bases, leaving 2 bases of the junction unmatched. CDR3 length equals 12 residues. CDR3 residues: CASGGGGDTQYF. As DNA, the CDR3 is TGTGCCAGCGGCGGGGGGGGAGATACGCAGTATTTT.

This chain links TRBV7-2 with TRBJ2-2; no clear D gene. Germline assignment: CDR1 SGHTA and CDR2 FQGNSA. The CDR3 extends over 13 amino acids. V was pared by 5 bases and J by 3 bases, with 7 bases between. CDR3 residues: CASSPTYTGELFF. DNA for the CDR3: TGTGCCAGCAGCCCGACTTACACCGGGGAGCTGTTTTTT. The variable domain in full, with the rest retrieved from reference TRBV7-2 and TRBJ2-2, is GAGVSQSPSNKVTEKGKDVELRCDPISGHTALYWYRQSLGQGLEFLIYFQGNSAPDKSGLPSDRFSAERTGGSVSTLTIQRTQQEDSAVYLCASSPTYTGELFFGEGSRLTVL.

This rearrangement joins TRBV18 to TRBJ1-2; 8 nucleotides agree with TRBD1. V lost 3 bases to trimming and J lost 8 bases; unmatched junction nucleotides: 14. The CDR3 consists of 16 residues. Germline CDR1 reads KGHSH; CDR2 reads LQKENI. CDR3 coding DNA: TGTGCCAGCTCACCGTTCCCTTTTCCGGGGACAGGAGGCTACACCTTC. Residues: CASSPFPFPGTGGYTF.

This clone was observed a handful of times. CDR3 DNA sequence: TGTGCCAGCAGTCCGGACAGTTTAAATCAGCCCCAGCATTTT. Translation gives CASSPDSLNQPQHF. The V call is TRBV28, the J call TRBJ1-5, with D possibly matching TRBD1 (6 bases). V was clipped by 5 bases and J by 4 bases, with 12 bases between them. Germline assignment: CDR1 MDHEN and CDR2 SYDVKM. This CDR3 has 14 amino acids.

The chain recombines TRBV10-2 with TRBJ2-3, with TRBD2 identical over 8 bases. Germline V CDR1 and CDR2: WSHSY, SAAADI. There are 13 residues in the CDR3. V gave up 8 bases and J gave up 7 bases; unmatched junction bases: 8. CDR3 sequence reads: CASSSSGLYTQYF. The CDR3 coding sequence is TGCGCCAGCTCCTCTAGCGGGCTATATACGCAGTATTTT.